The 28 T cell receptor beta chains in this list originate from one sample, sequenced in a study of Tregs in tolerant kidney transplant recipients. The assay was immunoSEQ multiplex PCR, and TCRdb's table has in-frame clones only and misses some. The sample table sets out about 48,000 clones. This specimen was CD4+ T cells from blood, taken before the transplant. The receptors shown here come from a human donor who received a combined kidney and bone marrow transplant.

About this clone itself: The read finishes 3 residues shy of the CDR3 end, and the germline J gene is used to complete it. The J gene is TRBJ2-7, the V gene TRBV5-1, with TRBD1 matching 8 bases. This CDR3 comprises 15 residues. In germline, CDR1 is SGHRS, CDR2 YFSETQ. Trimming cost V 4 bases and J 0 bases; bases outside gene matches: 6. The covered CDR3 bases are TGCGCCAGCAGCCCTAGGACAGGGAGCTCCTACGAG. Residues: CASSPRTGSSYE. The entire CDR3 sequence reads CASSPRTGSSYEQYF.

In the case of this clone: The observed sequence ends 3 residues before the CDR3 terminus, with the missing tail filled in from the germline J gene. This chain connects TRBV19 to TRBJ1-4; D possibly corresponds to TRBD1 (5 bases). The germline V and J ends were trimmed by 6 bases and 8 bases, with 19 bases remaining between them. The CDR3 totals 15 residues. Germline loops: CDR1 LNHDA, CDR2 SQIVND (reference sequence). The CDR3 is CASSHVFGHLEKLFF. CDR3 DNA (partial): TGTGCCAGTAGCCACGTCTTCGGACACCTAGAAAAA. The full variable domain, its missing parts supplied by reference TRBV19 and TRBJ1-4, is DGGITQSPKYLFRKEGQNVTLSCEQNLNHDAMYWYRQDPGQGLRLIYYSQIVNDFQKGDIAEGYSVSREKKESFPLTVTSAQKNPTAFYLCASSHVFGHLEKLFFGSGTQLSVL.

With respect to this clone: The read finishes 3 residues shy of the CDR3 end, and the germline J gene is used to complete it. The chain recombines TRBV6-1 with TRBJ1-5; D uncertain. Germline lookup yields CDR1 MNHNS and CDR2 SASEGT. The CDR3 runs to 11 residues. Deletions cut 4 bases from V and 5 bases from J, with 3 bases between. The DNA read from the CDR3 is TGTGCCAGCAGTGCTTATCAGCCC. Amino acid sequence: CASSAYQP. Given in full, the CDR3 is CASSAYQPQHF.

Note on this clone: Read sequence stops 3 residues before the CDR3 end, and the germline J gene provides the missing end. The chain links TRBV19 to TRBJ2-1; D not resolved. CDR1 is LNHDA, CDR2 SQIVND, per germline (reference sequence). The V end lost 7 bases, the J end lost 2 bases, and 9 bases lay between the germline ends. This CDR3 comprises 13 residues. CDR3 amino acids: CASMADPYNEQFF. The sequenced part of the CDR3 DNA is TGTGCCAGTATGGCAGATCCCTACAATGAG. The full variable domain, in which reference TRBV19 and TRBJ2-1 provide the parts outside the CDR3, is DGGITQSPKYLFRKEGQNVTLSCEQNLNHDAMYWYRQDPGQGLRLIYYSQIVNDFQKGDIAEGYSVSREKKESFPLTVTSAQKNPTAFYLCASMADPYNEQFFGPGTRLTVL.

About this clone: The read is 3 residues too short to cover the CDR3 end, so that end is filled in from the germline J gene. This chain links TRBV2 with TRBJ2-7; tentatively, D is TRBD2 (5 bases). CDR1 is SNHLY and CDR2 is FYNNEI in the germline V gene. CDR3 length equals 15 residues. V was pared by 3 bases and J by 5 bases, with 17 bases between. CDR3 amino acids: CASSERGHKSHEQYF. Incomplete CDR3 DNA: TGTGCCAGCAGTGAGAGAGGGCACAAAAGCCACGAG.

Comments on this clone: The CDR3 end is not reached by the read, which stops 3 residues before it; the germline J gene fills it in. V and J are TRBV7-2 and TRBJ1-5; unclear D gene. This CDR3 is built from 15 residues. V lost 3 bases, J lost 4 bases, and 13 bases lay in between. Germline lookup yields CDR1 SGHTA and CDR2 FQGNSA. The CDR3 bases that were read are TGTGCCAGCAGCTTTAATGGGCAGCCAAATCAGCCC. Protein product: CASSFNGQPNQP. The whole CDR3 is CASSFNGQPNQPQHF.

With regard to this clone: Coverage ceases 3 residues before the CDR3 finishes, and the germline J gene fills in the end. The gene calls are TRBV20-1 and TRBJ2-2, with D unresolved. The CDR3 loop spans 15 amino acids. Germline CDR1 and CDR2: DFQATT and SNEGSKA (reference sequence). The V end lost 6 bases, the J end lost 7 bases, and 21 bases lay between the germline ends. The CDR3 bases that were read are TGCAGTGCGCTAAATACTCAATCCCCTCTCGGGGAG. This encodes CSALNTQSPLGE. The full-length CDR3 reads as CSALNTQSPLGELFF.

Concerning this clone: The read ends 3 residues shy of where the CDR3 ends; the end is completed using the germline J gene. The rearrangement uses TRBV6-1 and TRBJ1-2, with 11 nucleotides matching TRBD1. Germline assignment: CDR1 MNHNS and CDR2 SASEGT. This CDR3 region has 15 residues. Trimming removed 2 bases from V and 7 bases from J; junction bases left unmatched: 6. CDR3 loop: CASSEPDRGLGGYTF. Partial CDR3 DNA: TGTGCCAGCAGTGAACCGGACAGGGGGCTTGGTGGC.

A remark on this clone: Read sequence stops 3 residues before the CDR3 end, and the germline J gene provides the missing end. The chain joins TRBV6-2 or TRBV6-3 to TRBJ1-4, with TRBD1 identical over 7 bases. The CDR3 totals 15 residues. Unmatched junction bases numbered 5, after V lost 4 bases and J lost 3 bases. CDR1 and CDR2 from the germline V gene are MNHEY and SVGEGT. This CDR3 is CASSSPDRSNEKLFF. Partial CDR3 DNA: TGTGCCAGCAGTTCTCCGGACAGGTCTAATGAAAAA.

Notes on this clone: The read finishes 3 residues shy of the CDR3 end, and the germline J gene is used to complete it. The rearrangement joins TRBV19 to TRBJ1-1; tentative D call: TRBD1 (5 bases). V lost 3 bases to trimming and J lost 2 bases, with 10 bases between them. The CDR3 covers 14 residues. Looked up from germline, CDR1 is LNHDA and CDR2 is SQIVND (reference sequence). CDR3 DNA (partial): TGTGCCAGTAGTATGCAGGGAAAAAACACTGAA. It specifies CASSMQGKNTE. The CDR3 as a whole reads CASSMQGKNTEAFF. The variable domain in full, completed from reference TRBV19 and TRBJ1-1, reads DGGITQSPKYLFRKEGQNVTLSCEQNLNHDAMYWYRQDPGQGLRLIYYSQIVNDFQKGDIAEGYSVSREKKESFPLTVTSAQKNPTAFYLCASSMQGKNTEAFFGQGTRLTVV.

Turning to this clone: The DNA ends 3 residues before the CDR3 does, and the rest of the CDR3 is filled in from the germline J gene. The chain couples TRBV18 to TRBJ2-7, with 9 bases fitting TRBD2. The V gene end was trimmed by 1 base and the J gene end by 3 bases; junction bases not matched to a gene: 10. CDR1 is KGHSH and CDR2 is LQKENI in the germline V gene. This CDR3 comprises 17 residues. CDR3 DNA, as far as it was read: TGTGCCAGCTCACCACGTCCCTTAGCGGGGGAATACTACGAG. This codes for CASSPRPLAGEYYE. The whole CDR3 reads CASSPRPLAGEYYEQYF.

A word on this clone: The DNA ends 3 residues before the CDR3 does, and the rest of the CDR3 is filled in from the germline J gene. The chain has TRBV6-2 or TRBV6-3 and TRBJ1-2, with D maybe TRBD1 (6 bases). Germline-derived CDR1 and CDR2 are MNHEY and SVGEGT. The CDR3 is 14 residues long. Trimming stripped 6 bases from V and 7 bases from J, with 18 bases between. The part of the CDR3 DNA that was read is TGTGCCAGCAGCCGCTCAGCGGGGGCGCTTGGC. Encoded protein: CASSRSAGALG. The entire CDR3 is CASSRSAGALGYTF.

As for this clone: The DNA ends 3 residues before the CDR3 does, and the rest of the CDR3 is filled in from the germline J gene. The V gene is TRBV7-2, the J gene TRBJ1-2, with D unclear. The CDR3 spans 14 residues. The V and J ends lost 5 bases and 1 base respectively, with 11 bases between them. CDR1 SGHTA and CDR2 FQGNSA come from the germline V gene. The part of the CDR3 DNA that was read is TGTGCCAGCAGCCCGTCCTTCCTTAACTATGGC. This translates into CASSPSFLNYG. In full, the CDR3 reads CASSPSFLNYGYTF.

Worth noting for this clone: The CDR3 end lies 3 residues beyond the end of the read and is filled in from the germline J gene. The chain combines TRBV7-7 with TRBJ2-3, with D unclear. The ends were cut back, 5 bases at V and 1 base at J, with 4 bases in the middle. This CDR3 comprises 12 residues. Germline CDR1 reads SSHAT; CDR2 reads FNYEAQ (reference sequence). The CDR3 reads CASSPGTDTQYF. The covered CDR3 bases are TGTGCCAGCAGCCCCGGCACAGATACG. Supplemented by reference TRBV7-7 and TRBJ2-3, the full variable domain reads GAGVSQSPRYKVTKRGQDVTLRCDPISSHATLYWYQQALGQGPEFLTYFNYEAQPDKSGLPSDRFSAERPEGSISTLTIQRTEQRDSAMYRCASSPGTDTQYFGPGTRLTVL.

With regard to this clone: The CDR3 extends 3 residues past the end of the read, so its final part is completed from the germline J gene. The chain carries TRBV7-9 and TRBJ1-4; tentative D call: TRBD1 (6 bases). The length of the CDR3 is 14 residues. Per germline, CDR1 SEHNR and CDR2 FQNEAQ (reference sequence). CDR3 bases read: TGTGCCAGCAGTCGGGACACCAGGATGGAGAAA. It specifies CASSRDTRMEK. The whole CDR3 protein reads CASSRDTRMEKLFF.

As regards this clone: The read comes to an end 3 residues before the CDR3 does, leaving the germline J gene to fill in the end. The rearrangement links TRBV19 to TRBJ1-3, with 11 bases matching TRBD1. CDR3 length equals 15 residues. V shed 10 bases and J 2 bases; nucleotides not matched to a gene: 7. The germline CDR1 and CDR2 sequences are LNHDA and SQIVND (reference sequence). The CDR3 sequence is CATRPGQGAGNTIYF. The sequenced CDR3 bases are TGTGCCACCCGCCCGGGACAGGGGGCTGGAAACACC.

Note on this clone: The read is 3 residues too short to cover the CDR3 end, so that end is filled in from the germline J gene. The chain uses TRBV18 and TRBJ1-1; the D gene is possibly TRBD1 (6 bases). Per the germline V gene, CDR1 is KGHSH and CDR2 is LQKENI. This CDR3 is built from 18 residues. Trimming removed 1 base from V and 4 bases from J, with 22 bases in between. The DNA read from the CDR3 is TGTGCCAGCTCACCACGGTGGCCAGGGGATACCAAAATCACTGAA. It codes for CASSPRWPGDTKITE. In full, the CDR3 reads CASSPRWPGDTKITEAFF.

About this clone: The observed sequence ends 3 residues before the CDR3 terminus, with the missing tail filled in from the germline J gene. This chain links TRBV5-6 with TRBJ1-5, with TRBD1 as a possible D gene (5 bases). From germline, CDR1 is SGHDT and CDR2 YYEEEE. The CDR3 loop spans 14 amino acids. With 5 bases removed from V and 6 bases from J, the gap between germline ends came to 15 bases. CDR3 in amino acids: CASSSDTTGQPQHF. CDR3 DNA, as far as it was read: TGTGCCAGCAGTTCGGACACAACGGGTCAGCCC. Full variable domain (remainder filled in from reference TRBV5-6 and TRBJ1-5): DAGVTQSPTHLIKTRGQQVTLRCSPKSGHDTVSWYQQALGQGPQFIFQYYEEEERQRGNFPDRFSGHQFPNYSSELNVNALLLGDSALYLCASSSDTTGQPQHFGDGTRLSIL.

Comment on this clone: The read falls 3 residues short of the CDR3 end, and the missing part is taken from the germline J gene. The chain employs TRBV11-2 and TRBJ1-1, with TRBD1 as a possible D gene (5 bases). The CDR3 has 14 residues. Germline CDR1 is SGHAT and CDR2 is FQNNGV. The CDR3 bases that were read are TGTGCCAGCAGCCCGGGAGGGGTGATTCTGAAA. Translation gives CASSPGGVILK. The whole CDR3 is CASSPGGVILKAFF.

As to this clone: The read halts 3 residues ahead of the CDR3 end, with the missing end drawn from the germline J gene. The chain employs TRBV7-6 and TRBJ1-2; D not resolved. Germline V lookup: CDR1 SGHVS, CDR2 FNYEAQ. Trimming pared 2 bases from V and 6 bases from J, leaving 19 bases between. The CDR3 loop spans 16 amino acids. The DNA read from the CDR3 is TGTGCCAGCAGCTTAAATTCGGGGATCTCGTCACATGGC. It is translated as CASSLNSGISSHG. The whole CDR3 region reads CASSLNSGISSHGYTF.

Remarks on this clone: Read data end 3 residues before the CDR3 end; the end is taken from the germline J gene. V is TRBV20-1 and J is TRBJ1-5; 9 positions agree with TRBD1. Germline values: CDR1 DFQATT, CDR2 SNEGSKA (reference sequence). The CDR3 covers 14 residues. V dropped 5 bases and J dropped 6; count of bases not matched to a gene: 8. The DNA read from the CDR3 is TGCAGTGCTTCCCGGACAGGGGCAGGTCAGCCC. This sequence encodes CSASRTGAGQP. In full, the CDR3 is CSASRTGAGQPQHF.

CDR3 in amino acids: CAGGGLAGYNEQFF. The part of the CDR3 DNA that was read is TGTGCCGGGGGGGGACTAGCGGGTTACAATGAG. The chain links TRBV30 to TRBJ2-1; 12 nucleotides line up with TRBD2. With the read ending 3 residues before the CDR3 end, the germline J gene is used to fill in that end. The ends lost 8 bases at V and 4 bases at J; junction bases unmatched: 6. Germline CDR1 GTSNPN, CDR2 SVGIG (reference sequence). The CDR3 runs 14 residues.

Concerning this clone itself: Read data end 3 residues before the CDR3 end; the end is taken from the germline J gene. The chain has TRBV18 and TRBJ2-5; D is ambiguous. The CDR3 has 14 amino acids. Trimming removed 3 bases from V and 1 base from J, with 9 bases in between. Germline-derived CDR1 and CDR2 are KGHSH and LQKENI. The CDR3 sequence is CASSPFRRQETQYF. The CDR3 DNA, read in part, is TGTGCCAGCTCACCCTTTCGTCGCCAAGAGACC.

As concerns this clone: The read is 3 residues too short to cover the CDR3 end, so that end is filled in from the germline J gene. The genes are TRBV18 and TRBJ1-2, with D hard to call. V dropped 6 bases and J dropped 4 bases, with 18 bases sitting between them. Looked up from germline, CDR1 is KGHSH and CDR2 is LQKENI. This CDR3 has 15 amino acids. The sequenced part of the CDR3 DNA is TGTGCCAGCTCCCCTAGCGGGAGGGATGGCTATGGC. It yields the protein CASSPSGRDGYG. The CDR3 in its entirety is CASSPSGRDGYGYTF.

Of note for this clone: Read sequence stops 3 residues before the CDR3 end, and the germline J gene provides the missing end. The rearrangement joins TRBV7-2 to TRBJ1-3; D call uncertain. The germline V gene encodes CDR1 SGHTA and CDR2 FQGNSA. This CDR3 contains 13 residues. Trimming pared 6 bases from V and 4 bases from J, leaving 10 bases between. The DNA read from the CDR3 is TGTGCCAGCAGTTATAAGCCAGGAAACACC. It specifies CASSYKPGNT. The full-length CDR3 reads as CASSYKPGNTIYF.

Comment on this clone: From the germline J gene comes the end of the CDR3, since the read stops 3 residues before it. This chain links TRBV7-8 with TRBJ2-2; possibly TRBD1 for D (6 bases). This CDR3 is built from 14 residues. Trimming pared 6 bases from V and 3 bases from J, leaving 11 bases between. The germline V gene has CDR1 SGHVS and CDR2 FQNEAQ. The CDR3 protein is CASSRPGDTGELFF. CDR3 DNA, as far as it was read: TGTGCCAGCAGTAGGCCAGGGGACACCGGGGAG.

Comment on this clone: The read ends 3 residues shy of where the CDR3 ends; the end is completed using the germline J gene. V and J are TRBV19 and TRBJ1-2, with 8 bases aligning to TRBD1. Trimming took 6 bases from V and 7 from J; bases not matched to a gene: 7. This CDR3 comprises 13 residues. Germline CDR1 reads LNHDA; CDR2 reads SQIVND (reference sequence). The DNA read from the CDR3 is TGTGCCAGTAGGGACAGGGCAGTTTTTGGC. Translating it yields CASRDRAVFG. The full-length CDR3 reads as CASRDRAVFGYTF.

About this clone itself: Sequencing ends 3 residues short of the CDR3 end; the germline J gene provides the rest. This chain links TRBV18 with TRBJ2-5; the match to TRBD2 covers 9 bases. Germline V gives CDR1 KGHSH, CDR2 LQKENI. The V and J ends lost 1 base and 2 bases, in that order; junction bases with no gene match: 2. The CDR3 has 15 residues. The CDR3 is CASSPLAGAQETQYF. The DNA read from the CDR3 is TGTGCCAGCTCACCACTAGCGGGGGCTCAAGAGACC.